A single sample is the source of the 15 T cell receptor beta chains below, sequenced in a study of blood T cell repertoires in COVID-19. TCRdb's table, derived via immunoSEQ multiplex PCR, lists solely in-frame clones and lacks some. Of about 90,000 clones listed, about 80% are singletons. The sample consisted of peripheral blood. Receptor source: a man in his 60s with acute or convalescent COVID-19.

The chain couples TRBV12-3 or TRBV12-4 to TRBJ2-7, with D possibly being TRBD1 (6 bases). The ends were cut back, 3 bases at V and 4 bases at J, with 10 bases in the middle. The CDR3 consists of 13 residues. The CDR3 bases are TGTGCCAGCAGTTTGGGACAAGATTACGAGCAGTACTTC. It specifies CASSLGQDYEQYF.

The chain carries TRBV5-1 and TRBJ1-1; a weak D match, TRBD1 (5 bases). The CDR3 is 13 residues long. The germline gives CDR1 SGHRS, CDR2 YFSETQ. V lost 3 bases to trimming and J lost 5 bases, with 11 bases between them. The CDR3 DNA reads TGCGCCAGCAGCTGGGGGACTGATACTGAAGCTTTCTTT. It is translated as CASSWGTDTEAFF.

The CDR3: CASSYGTVNYGYTF. CDR3 sequence (DNA): TGTGCCAGCAGCTATGGTACTGTTAACTATGGCTACACCTTC. The chain employs TRBV7-8 and TRBJ1-2; D ambiguous. Trimming took 4 bases from V and 1 from J, leaving 10 bases between them. The germline gives CDR1 SGHVS, CDR2 FQNEAQ. The CDR3 runs to 14 residues.

The J gene is TRBJ1-5, the V gene TRBV30, with 7 bases identical to TRBD1. Trimming took 3 bases from V and 9 from J; bases not matched to a gene: 11. The CDR3 is 14 residues long. Germline values: CDR1 GTSNPN, CDR2 SVGIG (reference sequence). CDR3 sequence reads: CAWSVGRGHLPQHF. Written as DNA, the CDR3 is TGTGCCTGGAGCGTTGGTAGGGGGCACCTGCCCCAGCATTTT. Variable domain in full (rest from reference TRBV30 and TRBJ1-5): SQTIHQWPATLVQPVGSPLSLECTVEGTSNPNLYWYRQAAGRGLQLLFYSVGIGQISSEVPQNLSASRPQDRQFILSSKKLLLSDSGFYLCAWSVGRGHLPQHFGDGTRLSIL.

On this clone: The junction shows a germline mismatch at one end, possibly a read error. The rearrangement joins TRBV6-5 to TRBJ1-2; 7 bases fit TRBD1. Germline-derived CDR1 and CDR2 are MNHEY and SVGAGI. The CDR3 is 15 residues long. The CDR3 sequence: CASNYLTGVGTGYTF. CDR3 bases: TGTGCCAGCAATTACCTTACAGGGGTCGGGACTGGCTACACCTTC.

The V call is TRBV6-5, the J call TRBJ2-7; 7 bases align to TRBD1. Germline assignment: CDR1 MNHEY and CDR2 SVGAGI. V was clipped by 0 bases and J by 5 bases; unmatched bases: 7. The CDR3 spans 15 residues. The CDR3 sequence is CASSYSARGLDEQYF. In DNA, the CDR3 is TGTGCCAGCAGTTACTCTGCCAGGGGGTTGGACGAGCAGTACTTC.

By sample fraction, this clone is medium-sized. The rearrangement links TRBV2 to TRBJ1-2, with no clear D. This CDR3 spans 13 amino acids. V lost 6 bases and J lost 0, with 8 bases in between. Germline V gene data show CDR1 as SNHLY and CDR2 as FYNNEI. In DNA form, the CDR3 reads TGTGCCAGCAGCCTAAATACTAACTATGGCTACACCTTC. Translation: CASSLNTNYGYTF.

The gene calls are TRBV2 and TRBJ2-3, with 9 nucleotides matching TRBD1. The CDR3 loop spans 14 amino acids. Trimming took 6 bases from V and 4 from J; bases not matched to a gene: 5. Germline CDR1 reads SNHLY; CDR2 reads FYNNEI. The CDR3 DNA is TGTGCCAGCAGACCACAGGGGGCTCCAGATACGCAGTATTTT. Its translation is CASRPQGAPDTQYF.

The gene calls are TRBV21-1 and TRBJ1-6. TRBV21-1 is classified as a pseudogene. The CDR3 is 16 residues long. The CDR3 spells CASSNNLGTPGSPLHF. The DNA for the CDR3 is TGTGCCAGCAGCAATAACTTGGGGACTCCCGGTTCACCCCTCCACTTT.

The rearrangement joins TRBV27 to TRBJ2-7; D possibly corresponds to TRBD1 (6 bases). This CDR3 spans 12 amino acids. The V and J ends lost 2 bases and 8 bases respectively, with 10 bases between them. Germline V lookup: CDR1 MNHEY, CDR2 SMNVEV (reference sequence). CDR3 in DNA: TGTGCCAGCAGTTTAAGGGGGATGAAGCAGTACTTC. It translates to CASSLRGMKQYF.

This chain connects TRBV30 to TRBJ1-1; D perhaps matches TRBD1 (5 bases). V was pared by 3 bases and J by 0 bases, with 11 bases between. This CDR3 has 14 amino acids. Per the germline V gene, CDR1 is GTSNPN and CDR2 is SVGIG (reference sequence). CDR3 sequence: CAWSQTDMNTEAFF. The DNA for the CDR3 is TGTGCCTGGAGCCAGACAGACATGAACACTGAAGCTTTCTTT.

V gene TRBV9 combines with J gene TRBJ1-2; maybe TRBD1 (6 bases). Trimming took off 4 bases at V and 4 bases at J, with 14 bases between the two ends. Per the germline V gene, CDR1 is SGDLS and CDR2 is YYNGEE. This CDR3 spans 14 amino acids. The CDR3, as DNA: TGTGCCAGCAGCCCCCTTGGACAGCTCTATGGCTACACCTTC. This codes for CASSPLGQLYGYTF.

This clone was detected a few times. The chain joins TRBV5-6 to TRBJ1-1; 7 positions agree with TRBD1. With 4 bases clipped from V and 9 bases from J, the junction kept 3 bases outside the gene matches. Germline CDR1 and CDR2: SGHDT and YYEEEE. The length of the CDR3 is 11 residues. The CDR3 nucleotides read TGTGCCAGCAGCGCGGGACAGAAAGCTTTCTTT. This gives the protein CASSAGQKAFF.

This clone was seen a few times. CDR3 DNA sequence: TGTGCCAGCAGCGTAGCTCCGGGAAACACCATATATTTT. Residues: CASSVAPGNTIYF. V gene TRBV9 combines with J gene TRBJ1-3; D unclear. Germline loops: CDR1 SGDLS, CDR2 YYNGEE. The CDR3 totals 13 residues. The V end was cut by 0 bases, the J end by 4 bases, with 5 bases between.

The chain carries TRBV3-1 (or the pseudogene TRBV3-2) and TRBJ1-2; TRBD1 agrees at 7 bases. The CDR3 runs 12 residues. Trimming at V came to 1 base and at J to 7 bases, leaving 0 bases not matched to a gene. Looked up from germline, CDR1 is LGHDT and CDR2 is YNNKEL (reference sequence). CDR3 in DNA: TGTGCCAGCAGCCAAGCAGGGGGTGGCTACACCTTC. Amino acid sequence: CASSQAGGGYTF.